These 28 T cell receptor beta chains originate from one sample sequenced in a study of T cell repertoires in cytomegalovirus infection. TCRdb processed the reads anew with MiXCR; each CDR3 protein has one entry. This sample has approximately 500,000 distinct CDR3 sequences; approximately 15% occur once, and the top ten carry about 24%. Material: CD8+ T cells from PBMCs. The receptors originated from a human donor in good health (CMV status not recorded). Some clones in this sample may be carry-over from other donors' samples.

Remarks on this clonotype: Given a much more abundant clone one base away, this may be a read error. CDR3 region: CASSPGTATEAFF. The CDR3 coding sequence is TGTGCCAGCAGCCCCGGGACAGCCACTGAAGCTTTCTTT. The chain joins TRBV11-2 to TRBJ1-1; 7 bases are shared with TRBD1. This CDR3 comprises 13 residues. Germline assignment: CDR1 SGHAT and CDR2 FQNNGV. V lost 5 bases and J lost 4; bases outside the gene matches: 4.

V and J are TRBV20-1 and TRBJ2-2, with 9 bases fitting TRBD2. J was trimmed by 5 bases and V by 3 bases; bases with no gene match: 4. The CDR3 runs 14 residues. The germline gives CDR1 DFQATT, CDR2 SNEGSKA (reference sequence). This CDR3 reads CSASSGSDTGELFF. The CDR3 DNA sequence: TGCAGTGCTAGTAGCGGGAGCGATACCGGGGAGCTGTTTTTT.

This clonotype was seen many times. The gene calls are TRBV7-8 and TRBJ2-7, with D possibly being TRBD1 (5 bases). V dropped 4 bases and J dropped 5 bases, with 12 bases sitting between them. The CDR3 spans 13 residues. CDR1 is SGHVS, CDR2 FQNEAQ, per germline. CDR3 nucleotides: TGTGCCAGCAGCTCCCAGGGTTTCGACGAGCAGTACTTC. It yields the protein CASSSQGFDEQYF.

J is TRBJ1-2 and V is TRBV27, with D uncertain. Trimming cost V 3 bases and J 0 bases, with 8 bases left between them. From germline, CDR1 is MNHEY and CDR2 SMNVEV (reference sequence). The CDR3 consists of 14 residues. CDR3 sequence: CASSLSWANYGYTF. CDR3 DNA: TGTGCCAGCAGTTTGTCCTGGGCTAACTATGGCTACACCTTC.

This clonotype occurred many times. The chain couples TRBV5-6 to TRBJ2-1; 10 nucleotides agree with TRBD2. The CDR3 contains 20 residues. Germline lookup yields CDR1 SGHDT and CDR2 YYEEEE. Losses at the gene ends were 0 bases for V and 0 bases for J; bases not matched to a gene: 12. The CDR3, as DNA: TGTGCCAGCAGCTTGGGTCGGAAGCGGGGGGGTCCCAGCTCCTACAATGAGCAGTTCTTC. It encodes CASSLGRKRGGPSSYNEQFF. Together with reference TRBV5-6 and TRBJ2-1, the CDR3 gives the full variable domain: DAGVTQSPTHLIKTRGQQVTLRCSPKSGHDTVSWYQQALGQGPQFIFQYYEEEERQRGNFPDRFSGHQFPNYSSELNVNALLLGDSALYLCASSLGRKRGGPSSYNEQFFGPGTRLTVL.

CDR3 in DNA: TGCGCCAGCAGCCAAGTCCCGTTCCTGAGAGAGACCCAGTACTTC. Translation gives CASSQVPFLRETQYF. The rearrangement uses TRBV4-1 and TRBJ2-5; no reliable D call. Germline V gene data show CDR1 as MGHRA and CDR2 as YSYEKL. V shed 1 base and J shed 4 bases, with 13 bases lying between them. The CDR3 loop spans 15 amino acids.

This clonotype was detected a few times. The rearrangement links TRBV12-3 or TRBV12-4 to TRBJ2-2; no reliable D call. V was trimmed by 5 bases and J by 2 bases, leaving 12 bases between them. The length of the CDR3 is 15 residues. CDR3 loop: CASSHPGANTGELFF. CDR3 sequence (DNA): TGTGCCAGCAGTCACCCGGGCGCCAACACCGGGGAGCTGTTTTTT.

This clonotype was recorded a few times. The chain carries TRBV24-1 and TRBJ2-5, with 8 bases fitting TRBD1. The CDR3 is 15 amino acids. V gave up 9 bases and J gave up 1 base; unmatched junction bases: 9. In germline, CDR1 is KGHDR, CDR2 SFDVKD. The CDR3 DNA sequence: TGTGCCACCCGCCCCCCAGGACAGGGCCAAGAGACCCAGTACTTC. As protein: CATRPPGQGQETQYF.

Many counts were recorded for this clonotype. The chain uses TRBV12-3 or TRBV12-4 and TRBJ2-5; D may correspond to TRBD1 or TRBD2 (6 bases each). The CDR3 is 14 amino acids. Between the trimmed V and J ends, which lost 2 bases and 5 bases, there was a span of 12 bases. CDR3 amino acids: CASSLTGAGETQYF. The CDR3 coding sequence is TGTGCCAGCAGTTTAACGGGGGCAGGGGAGACCCAGTACTTC.

This clonotype was observed at least ten times. The chain employs TRBV28 and TRBJ2-1, with D perhaps matching TRBD2 (6 bases). This CDR3 spans 15 amino acids. Germline CDR1 is MDHEN and CDR2 is SYDVKM. V was shortened by 4 bases and J by 2 bases, with 12 bases between the two germline ends. The CDR3 bases are TGTGCCAGCAGTTACGCGGGGTCGGCCTACAATGAGCAGTTCTTC. It is translated as CASSYAGSAYNEQFF.

In this sample, this clonotype turned up a few times. The V call is TRBV5-6, the J call TRBJ2-1; D gene uncertain. The CDR3 has 15 residues. Germline-derived CDR1 and CDR2 are SGHDT and YYEEEE. V lost 2 bases and J lost 0, with 9 bases in between. CDR3 region: CASSFGVSSYNEQFF. Here the CDR3 DNA reads TGTGCCAGCAGCTTTGGCGTTAGCTCCTACAATGAGCAGTTCTTC.

The rearrangement links TRBV5-1 to TRBJ2-7; unclear D gene. The CDR3 runs 14 residues. V lost 3 bases, J lost 5 bases, and 15 bases lay in between. The germline V gene has CDR1 SGHRS and CDR2 YFSETQ. Written as DNA, the CDR3 is TGCGCCAGCAGCTACTCGATCTTGGACGACGAGCAGTACTTC. This translates into CASSYSILDDEQYF.

This clonotype has only a few counts. V gene TRBV30 combines with J gene TRBJ1-4, with D uncertain. Trimming stripped 1 base from V and 0 bases from J, with 3 bases between. Germline CDR1 GTSNPN, CDR2 SVGIG (reference sequence). CDR3 length: 13 residues. CDR3 residues: CAWSASTNEKLFF. As DNA, the CDR3 is TGTGCCTGGAGTGCGTCAACTAATGAAAAACTGTTTTTT.

This clonotype was observed at least ten times. The chain is built from TRBV7-6 and TRBJ2-1; no firm D call. Trimming cost V 5 bases and J 2 bases, with 10 bases left between them. The CDR3 loop spans 14 amino acids. CDR1 SGHVS and CDR2 FNYEAQ come from the germline V gene. CDR3 loop: CASSPPVPYNEQFF. CDR3 DNA sequence: TGTGCCAGCAGCCCCCCTGTTCCCTACAATGAGCAGTTCTTC.

This chain connects TRBV20-1 to TRBJ2-7; 13 bases are shared with TRBD2. The V gene end was trimmed by 0 bases and the J gene end by 4 bases; junction bases not matched to a gene: 6. Germline V CDR1 and CDR2: DFQATT, SNEGSKA (reference sequence). CDR3 length: 16 amino acids. DNA for the CDR3: TGCAGTGCTAGAGATGAACTAGCGGGAGGGCCATACGAGCAGTACTTC. The encoded protein is CSARDELAGGPYEQYF.

The rearrangement uses TRBV27 and TRBJ2-7, with 9 bases identical to TRBD2. CDR3 size: 13 residues. J gave up 4 bases and V 9 bases, and 7 bases lay outside the gene matches. Germline CDR1 and CDR2: MNHEY and SMNVEV (reference sequence). The CDR3 loop is CARRTSVYYEQYF. CDR3 nucleotides: TGTGCCAGAAGGACTAGCGTTTATTACGAGCAGTACTTC.

Concerning this clonotype: Since the CDR3 does not end with the conserved phenylalanine or tryptophan, this likely comes from a read error. The V call is TRBV12-3 or TRBV12-4, the J call TRBJ2-7, with TRBD1 matching 7 bases. There are 13 residues in the CDR3. V shed 8 bases, J shed 3 bases, and the junction held 7 bases outside the gene matches. The CDR3 here is CASGPGQLYEQYL. The CDR3 coding sequence is TGTGCCAGCGGACCGGGACAGCTCTACGAGCAGTACCTC.

This clonotype was picked up a small number of times. The chain is built from TRBV20-1 and TRBJ1-5; 7 positions match TRBD1. V shed 6 bases and J 0 bases; nucleotides not matched to a gene: 17. Germline CDR1 and CDR2: DFQATT and SNEGSKA (reference sequence). This CDR3 region has 18 residues. The CDR3 sequence: CSALAQTGWVYSNQPQHF. As DNA, the CDR3 is TGCAGTGCCCTAGCTCAGACAGGGTGGGTGTATAGCAATCAGCCCCAGCATTTT.

This clonotype was picked up many times. The chain has TRBV28 and TRBJ2-7, with 8 bases aligning to TRBD2. The V and J ends lost 2 bases and 2 bases, in that order; junction bases with no gene match: 5. CDR1 is MDHEN and CDR2 is SYDVKM in the germline V gene. This CDR3 contains 15 residues. This CDR3 is CASSLTSGVPYEQYF. The CDR3 nucleotides are TGTGCCAGCAGTTTAACTAGCGGAGTGCCCTACGAGCAGTACTTC.

This clonotype has ten or more counts. The chain employs TRBV12-3 or TRBV12-4 and TRBJ1-2, with a possible D match to TRBD1 (5 bases). CDR3 length: 17 amino acids. With 4 bases removed from V and 0 bases from J, the gap between germline ends came to 18 bases. This chain's CDR3 is CASSSAPQDFTNYGYTF. In nucleotides, the CDR3 is TGTGCCAGCAGTTCGGCCCCACAGGATTTCACTAACTATGGCTACACCTTC.

This clonotype was counted a few times. The rearrangement links TRBV19 to TRBJ2-7, with a tentative D call TRBD1 (5 bases). The germline V and J ends were trimmed by 1 base and 2 bases, with 9 bases remaining between them. From germline, CDR1 is LNHDA and CDR2 SQIVND (reference sequence). There are 14 residues in the CDR3. The CDR3 here is CASSIVGETYEQYF. The DNA of the CDR3 is TGTGCCAGTAGTATAGTAGGGGAAACCTACGAGCAGTACTTC.

This clonotype has more than one count but fewer than ten. V gene TRBV6-6 combines with J gene TRBJ1-1; D remains unclear. Trimming took off 0 bases at V and 8 bases at J, with 7 bases between the two ends. The germline V gene encodes CDR1 MNHNY and CDR2 SVGAGI (reference sequence). The CDR3 is 12 residues long. CDR3 coding DNA: TGTGCCAGCAGTTACTCTTCGGTAGAAGCTTTCTTT. Translating gives CASSYSSVEAFF.

This chain uses TRBV9 with TRBJ2-5, with a possible D match to TRBD2 (7 bases). V was trimmed by 4 bases and J by 4 bases, leaving 17 bases between them. The length of the CDR3 is 15 residues. CDR1 and CDR2 (germline): SGDLS, YYNGEE. CDR3 in amino acids: CASSLGGAQRETQYF. CDR3 sequence (DNA): TGTGCCAGCAGCCTTGGGGGGGCGCAAAGAGAGACCCAGTACTTC.

The CDR3 region is CASSFNPGQEVYGYTF. In DNA, the CDR3 is TGCGCCAGCAGCTTCAATCCGGGACAGGAGGTATATGGCTACACCTTC. The gene calls are TRBV5-1 and TRBJ1-2; TRBD1 matches 8 bases. Germline V gene lookup returns CDR1 SGHRS and CDR2 YFSETQ. This CDR3 contains 16 residues. J was trimmed by 5 bases and V by 2 bases; bases with no gene match: 11.

This clonotype was recorded a few times. The rearrangement joins TRBV30 to TRBJ1-5; D is ambiguous. Germline V CDR1 and CDR2: GTSNPN, SVGIG (reference sequence). Trimming shortened V by 0 bases and J by 8 bases, and 17 bases separated the two germline ends. The CDR3 is made up of 15 amino acids. Here the CDR3 reads CAWSVGFRTLEPQHF. In nucleotides, the CDR3 is TGTGCCTGGAGTGTAGGATTTAGGACTCTCGAGCCCCAGCATTTT.

The rearrangement uses TRBV6-4 and TRBJ1-2; the D gene is possibly TRBD1 (6 bases). Germline loops: CDR1 MRHNA, CDR2 SNTAGT. V was shortened by 0 bases and J by 8 bases, with 13 bases between the two germline ends. The CDR3 loop spans 14 amino acids. The CDR3 reads CASSDSGGHGGYTF. The CDR3 DNA reads as TGTGCCAGCAGTGACTCTGGGGGGCACGGCGGCTACACCTTC.

This clonotype was seen ten or more times. The gene calls are TRBV7-8 and TRBJ2-1; D unresolved. CDR1 is SGHVS, CDR2 FQNEAQ, per germline. The CDR3 spans 14 residues. V lost 0 bases and J lost 8, with 11 bases in between. DNA of the CDR3: TGTGCCAGCAGCTTAGCGTGGGTAGCACATGAGCAGTTCTTC. It translates to CASSLAWVAHEQFF.

This clonotype was observed a few times. The rearrangement links TRBV4-1 to TRBJ2-2; 8 bases align to TRBD2. J lost 5 bases, V lost 4 bases, and 6 bases had no gene match. CDR3 length: 15 amino acids. Germline CDR1 and CDR2: MGHRA and YSYEKL. CDR3 coding DNA: TGCGCCAGCAGCCCGAGAGCGGGAGATACCGGGGAGCTGTTTTTT. It translates to CASSPRAGDTGELFF.